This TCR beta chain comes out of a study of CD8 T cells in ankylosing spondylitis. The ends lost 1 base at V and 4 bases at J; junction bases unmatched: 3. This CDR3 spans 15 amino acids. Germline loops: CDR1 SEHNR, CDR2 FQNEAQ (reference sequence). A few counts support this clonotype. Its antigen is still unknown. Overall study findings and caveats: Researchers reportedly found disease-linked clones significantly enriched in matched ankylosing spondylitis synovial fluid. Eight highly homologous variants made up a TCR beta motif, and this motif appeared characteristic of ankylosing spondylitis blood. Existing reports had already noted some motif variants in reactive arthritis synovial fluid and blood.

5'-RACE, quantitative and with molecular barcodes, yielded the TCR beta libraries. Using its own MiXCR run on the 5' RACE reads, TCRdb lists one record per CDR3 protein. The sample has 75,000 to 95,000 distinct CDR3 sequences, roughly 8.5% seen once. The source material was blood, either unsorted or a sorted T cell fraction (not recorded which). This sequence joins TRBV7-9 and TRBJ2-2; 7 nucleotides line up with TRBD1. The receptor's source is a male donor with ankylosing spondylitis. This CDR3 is CASSLGQGRTGELFF. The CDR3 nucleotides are TGTGCCAGCAGCTTAGGACAGGGCCGCACCGGGGAGCTGTTTTTT.